The 10 T cell receptor beta chains below come from one sample, sequenced in a study of graft-versus-host responses after intestinal transplantation. The antigens these receptors bind are not known. The data were produced by immunoSEQ multiplex PCR, yet TCRdb's version contains in-frame clones alone and is incomplete. Of 84,000 or so clones listed, about nine tenths were seen once; the top ten hold around 8%. The material sequenced was unstimulated CD8+ T cells sorted from spleen or lymph node cells, taken before transplant. The receptors shown here come from a human donor who was the organ donor for an intestinal transplant.

The rearrangement links TRBV18 to TRBJ1-5, with D possibly TRBD1 on 5 matching bases. The ends were cut back, 2 bases at V and 6 bases at J, with 11 bases in the middle. The germline gives CDR1 KGHSH, CDR2 LQKENI. This CDR3 comprises 14 residues. The CDR3 here is CASSPRQGGQPQHF. CDR3 sequence (DNA): TGTGCCAGCTCACCAAGGCAGGGAGGTCAGCCCCAGCATTTT.

The V gene is TRBV2, the J gene TRBJ1-1, with D perhaps matching TRBD1 (5 bases). Between the trimmed V and J ends, which lost 6 bases and 7 bases, there was a span of 18 bases. CDR3 size: 14 residues. Looked up from germline, CDR1 is SNHLY and CDR2 is FYNNEI. CDR3 loop: CASREATVGFEAFF. The CDR3 DNA sequence: TGTGCCAGCAGAGAGGCGACAGTAGGCTTTGAAGCTTTCTTT.

The genes are TRBV7-6 and TRBJ2-7; unclear D gene. V was trimmed by 5 bases and J by 4 bases, leaving 21 bases between them. The CDR3 sequence is 16 residues long. Germline assignment: CDR1 SGHVS and CDR2 FNYEAQ. The CDR3 bases are TGTGCCAGCAGCCCCCTGGTCGCCGGTCCGGTTTACGAGCAGTACTTC. Protein product: CASSPLVAGPVYEQYF.

The gene calls are TRBV6-1 and TRBJ1-4; D remains unclear. V was pared by 4 bases and J by 6 bases, with 12 bases between. Germline-derived CDR1 and CDR2 are MNHNS and SASEGT. The length of the CDR3 is 14 residues. The CDR3 reads CASSGQADYEKLFF. The CDR3 DNA reads TGTGCCAGCAGTGGGCAGGCGGATTATGAAAAACTGTTTTTT.

This clone was seen just once. This sequence joins TRBV29-1 and TRBJ2-3; D tentatively fits TRBD1 or TRBD2 (5 bases each). V lost 3 bases and J lost 4, with 14 bases in between. This CDR3 has 14 amino acids. The germline V gene has CDR1 SQVTM and CDR2 ANQGSEA. The CDR3 is CSVEEGTVSDTQYF. The CDR3 DNA reads TGCAGCGTTGAGGAAGGGACGGTTTCAGATACGCAGTATTTT.

V gene TRBV28 combines with J gene TRBJ1-5; 10 bases map to TRBD1. Losses at the gene ends were 0 bases for V and 7 bases for J; bases not matched to a gene: 6. Germline V gene sequence: CDR1 MDHEN, CDR2 SYDVKM. The CDR3 sequence is 16 residues long. CDR3 coding DNA: TGTGCCAGCAGTTTATGGACAGGGGGCTTGAGACAGCCCCAGCATTTT. Its protein is CASSLWTGGLRQPQHF.

This clone was detected once. The chain is built from TRBV5-6 and TRBJ2-7; 7 bases are a match to TRBD1. This CDR3 is 15 amino acids long. V lost 3 bases and J lost 0; bases outside the gene matches: 6. CDR1 SGHDT and CDR2 YYEEEE come from the germline V gene. The CDR3 loop reads CASSYDRDSSYEQYF. In DNA form, the CDR3 reads TGTGCCAGCAGCTATGACCGGGACAGCTCCTACGAGCAGTACTTC.

V is TRBV6-5 and J is TRBJ1-6; weak D call: TRBD1 (6 bases). CDR1 is MNHEY, CDR2 SVGAGI, per germline. This CDR3 comprises 15 residues. Trimming took off 6 bases at V and 6 bases at J, with 15 bases between the two ends. The CDR3 sequence: CASSPGQGSNSPLHF. The CDR3 bases are TGTGCCAGCAGCCCGGGGCAGGGGAGTAATTCACCCCTCCACTTT.

This clone was detected a few times. V and J are TRBV4-1 and TRBJ2-7, with D maybe TRBD2 (5 bases). Trimming left V 4 bases short and J 3 bases short, with 19 bases between. CDR3 size: 16 residues. Looked up from germline, CDR1 is MGHRA and CDR2 is YSYEKL. The DNA of the CDR3 is TGCGCCAGCAGCCTCCGGACCCACTCGGCGGGCTACGAGCAGTACTTC. Its translation is CASSLRTHSAGYEQYF.

The V and J genes are TRBV6-1 and TRBJ2-2; D ambiguous. This CDR3 contains 13 residues. Germline V gene lookup returns CDR1 MNHNS and CDR2 SASEGT. Trimming took off 3 bases at V and 3 bases at J, with 5 bases between the two ends. Here the CDR3 reads CASSEPYTGELFF. The CDR3 coding sequence is TGTGCCAGCAGTGAGCCTTACACCGGGGAGCTGTTTTTT.